The TCR beta chain described here comes from a study of shared clonotypes between healthy human individuals. J lost 8 bases, V lost 4 bases, and 10 bases had no gene match. Germline V gene sequence: CDR1 LNHDA, CDR2 SQIVND (reference sequence). This CDR3 is 15 amino acids long. Amplification in unsorted PBMC replicate PCRs started from approximately 300 ng DNA, which equals about 30,000 T cell genomes. The table came from immunoSEQ multiplex PCR; TCRdb's copy has only in-frame clones and leaves some out. The table lists over 400,000 clones, about 78% of them singletons. The J gene is TRBJ1-2, the V gene TRBV19, with 10 positions matching TRBD1. The sequence derives from a woman between 40 and 55 years old in good health. Some clones in this sample may be carry-over from other donors' samples. The sequenced sample consisted of PBMCs. CDR3: CASSTQTGGLGGYTF. The CDR3 region has the DNA TGTGCCAGTAGTACCCAGACAGGGGGCCTTGGCGGCTACACCTTC.